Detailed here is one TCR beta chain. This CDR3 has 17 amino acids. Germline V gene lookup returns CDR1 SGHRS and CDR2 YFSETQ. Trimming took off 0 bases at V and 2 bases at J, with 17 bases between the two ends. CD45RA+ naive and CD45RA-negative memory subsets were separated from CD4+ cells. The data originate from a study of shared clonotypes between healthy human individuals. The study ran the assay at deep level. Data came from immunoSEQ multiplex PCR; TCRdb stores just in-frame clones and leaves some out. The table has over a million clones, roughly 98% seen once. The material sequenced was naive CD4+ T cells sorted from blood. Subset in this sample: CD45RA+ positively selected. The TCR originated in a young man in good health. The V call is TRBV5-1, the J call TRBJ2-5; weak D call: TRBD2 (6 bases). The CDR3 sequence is CASSLEGGTPGQETQYF. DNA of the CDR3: TGCGCCAGCAGCTTGGAAGGCGGGACTCCTGGGCAAGAGACCCAGTACTTC.